The 16 T cell receptor beta chains presented below share a single source sample, sequenced in a study of blood T cell repertoires in COVID-19. Sequencing used immunoSEQ multiplex PCR; TCRdb keeps in-frame clones, though not all of them. The sample records 90,000 to 150,000 clones, about two thirds being singletons. Sequenced input: peripheral blood. All receptors derive from a human donor with acute or convalescent COVID-19. The donor label of this sample is uncertain.

The genes are TRBV5-1 and TRBJ1-1; TRBD1 agrees at 7 bases. Trimming at V came to 1 base and at J to 5 bases, leaving 5 bases not matched to a gene. Germline-derived CDR1 and CDR2 are SGHRS and YFSETQ. The CDR3 contains 14 residues. Here the CDR3 DNA reads TGCGCCAGCAGCTTGATCCAGGGGGATACTGAAGCTTTCTTT. Amino acid sequence: CASSLIQGDTEAFF.

The chain links TRBV3-1 (or the pseudogene TRBV3-2) to TRBJ2-1; 10 nucleotides line up with TRBD2. This CDR3 comprises 16 residues. With 4 bases clipped from V and 9 bases from J, the junction kept 12 bases outside the gene matches. Germline V gene sequence: CDR1 LGHDT, CDR2 YNNKEL (reference sequence). The CDR3, as DNA: TGTGCCAGCAGCCCAGCGGGGGGGTACGCGGAGGGTGAGCAGTTCTTC. Residues: CASSPAGGYAEGEQFF.

This chain links TRBV10-1 with TRBJ1-1; 7 bases align to TRBD1. The CDR3 contains 17 residues. The germline V gene has CDR1 WNHNN and CDR2 SYGVQD (reference sequence). With 6 bases clipped from V and 0 bases from J, the junction kept 13 bases outside the gene matches. CDR3 loop: CASRAGTERTMNTEAFF. The DNA for the CDR3 is TGCGCCAGCAGGGCCGGGACAGAGAGAACCATGAACACTGAAGCTTTCTTT.

With regard to this clone: Other DNA variants within this sample encode the same CDR3. The V call is TRBV12-3 or TRBV12-4, the J call TRBJ1-2, with 7 bases identical to TRBD1. J gave up 8 bases and V 4 bases, and 4 bases lay outside the gene matches. The CDR3 is 12 residues long. The CDR3 loop reads CASSSNRGGYTF. As DNA, the CDR3 is TGTGCCAGCAGTTCCAACAGGGGCGGCTACACCTTC.

This rearrangement joins TRBV5-1 to TRBJ2-7, with D perhaps matching TRBD1 (6 bases). The CDR3 loop spans 14 amino acids. Germline CDR1 is SGHRS and CDR2 is YFSETQ. V lost 0 bases and J 4 bases, leaving 11 bases between the germline ends. The CDR3 region is CASSLAGTPYEQYF. The CDR3 DNA sequence: TGCGCCAGCAGCTTGGCCGGGACACCTTACGAGCAGTACTTC.

The chain couples TRBV24-1 to TRBJ2-1; maybe TRBD1 (6 bases). Germline values: CDR1 KGHDR, CDR2 SFDVKD. CDR3 length equals 13 residues. Trimming removed 3 bases at V and 11 bases at J, with 13 bases between. CDR3 coding DNA: TGTGCCACCAGTGATCCTACAGGGAAAAAGCAGTTCTTC. Its protein is CATSDPTGKKQFF.

This rearrangement joins TRBV6-2 or TRBV6-3 to TRBJ1-6; D remains unclear. Trimming removed 4 bases at V and 6 bases at J, with 13 bases between. Germline V gene sequence: CDR1 MNHEY, CDR2 SVGEGT. The CDR3 is made up of 15 amino acids. The CDR3: CASSSGILSNSPLHF. CDR3 coding DNA: TGTGCCAGCAGTTCCGGGATTCTCTCTAATTCACCCCTCCACTTT.

The rearrangement joins TRBV7-9 to TRBJ2-7, with TRBD1 matching over 9 bases. From germline, CDR1 is SEHNR and CDR2 FQNEAQ (reference sequence). The CDR3 sequence is 16 residues long. J was trimmed by 3 bases and V by 5 bases; bases with no gene match: 11. The CDR3 DNA reads TGTGCCAGCAGCAATAGGGGACAGGGCAGTTGCTACGAGCAGTACGTC. Encoded protein: CASSNRGQGSCYEQYV.

The chain has TRBV6-5 and TRBJ1-2, with D perhaps TRBD1 (6 bases). Germline-derived CDR1 and CDR2 are MNHEY and SVGAGI. There are 14 residues in the CDR3. The V and J ends lost 7 bases and 8 bases respectively, with 20 bases between them. This CDR3 is CASNRMEDRRGYTF. DNA for the CDR3: TGTGCCAGCAATCGAATGGAGGACAGACGGGGCTACACCTTC.

In nucleotides, the CDR3 is TGTGCCAGCAGTGAGGGCTTGTGGACTGAAGCTTTCTTT. Its protein product is CASSEGLWTEAFF. V usage is TRBV2 and J usage is TRBJ1-1; D unclear. CDR3 length: 13 residues. V dropped 3 bases and J dropped 5 bases, with 10 bases sitting between them. CDR1 and CDR2 from the germline V gene are SNHLY and FYNNEI.

The gene calls are TRBV7-9 and TRBJ1-6; D perhaps matches TRBD1 (5 bases). The CDR3 loop spans 16 amino acids. Germline CDR1 reads SEHNR; CDR2 reads FQNEAQ (reference sequence). V dropped 5 bases and J dropped 0 bases, with 11 bases sitting between them. CDR3 bases: TGTGCCAGCAGCCCCGCCGGGGGCTCCTATAATTCACCCCTCCACTTT. Residues: CASSPAGGSYNSPLHF. The whole variable domain, filled in from reference TRBV7-9 and TRBJ1-6, reads DTGVSQNPRHKITKRGQNVTFRCDPISEHNRLYWYRQTLGQGPEFLTYFQNEAQLEKSRLLSDRFSAERPKGSFSTLEIQRTEQGDSAMYLCASSPAGGSYNSPLHFGNGTRLTVT.

This clone was observed a few times. The chain couples TRBV7-8 to TRBJ2-3; TRBD2 matches at 10 bases. The germline gives CDR1 SGHVS, CDR2 FQNEAQ. The V gene end was trimmed by 6 bases and the J gene end by 4 bases; junction bases not matched to a gene: 4. The CDR3 extends over 14 amino acids. In DNA, the CDR3 is TGTGCCAGCAGTTCCAGCGGGGGGGCAGATACGCAGTATTTT. As protein: CASSSSGGADTQYF.

J is TRBJ2-5 and V is TRBV5-1; D perhaps matches TRBD1 (6 bases). Germline CDR1 and CDR2: SGHRS and YFSETQ. The CDR3 sequence is 14 residues long. The V and J ends lost 4 bases and 0 bases respectively, with 10 bases between them. CDR3 region: CASSDRTDQETQYF. The CDR3 nucleotides read TGCGCCAGCAGCGATCGGACAGACCAAGAGACCCAGTACTTC.

The chain is built from TRBV6-6 and TRBJ1-2; 7 bases agree with TRBD1. Losses at the gene ends were 8 bases for V and 5 bases for J; bases not matched to a gene: 8. This CDR3 contains 13 residues. Germline CDR1 MNHNY, CDR2 SVGAGI (reference sequence). CDR3 loop: CASQTGNRYGYTF. The CDR3 DNA reads as TGTGCCAGCCAGACAGGGAATCGTTATGGCTACACCTTC.

The chain has TRBV11-2 and TRBJ1-6; D gene unclear. V was shortened by 6 bases and J by 6 bases, with 9 bases between the two germline ends. Germline loops: CDR1 SGHAT, CDR2 FQNNGV. This CDR3 region has 13 residues. CDR3 in DNA: TGTGCCAGCAGTCACGGGGTTAATTCACCCCTCCACTTT. It translates to CASSHGVNSPLHF.

This clone was picked up one time. The V and J genes are TRBV4-1 and TRBJ1-2; possible D gene TRBD1, 5 bases. Trimming took off 0 bases at V and 4 bases at J, with 12 bases between the two ends. Germline loops: CDR1 MGHRA, CDR2 YSYEKL. The CDR3 has 15 residues. CDR3 coding DNA: TGCGCCAGCAGCCAAGAGGAGGGACTCGGCTATGGCTACACCTTC. Amino acid sequence: CASSQEEGLGYGYTF.